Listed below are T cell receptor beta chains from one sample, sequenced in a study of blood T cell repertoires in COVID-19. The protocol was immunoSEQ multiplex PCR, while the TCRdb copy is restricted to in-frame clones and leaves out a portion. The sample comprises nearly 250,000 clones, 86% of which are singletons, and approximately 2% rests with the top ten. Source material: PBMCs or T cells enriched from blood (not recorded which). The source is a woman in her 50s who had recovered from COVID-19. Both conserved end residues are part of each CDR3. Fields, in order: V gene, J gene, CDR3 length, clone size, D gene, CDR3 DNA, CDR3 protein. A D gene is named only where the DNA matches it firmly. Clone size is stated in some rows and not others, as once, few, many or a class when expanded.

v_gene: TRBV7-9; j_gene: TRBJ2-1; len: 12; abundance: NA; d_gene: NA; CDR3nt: TGTGCCAGCAGCTTAGGGGGAGGCGAGCAGTTCTTC; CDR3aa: CASSLGGGEQFF
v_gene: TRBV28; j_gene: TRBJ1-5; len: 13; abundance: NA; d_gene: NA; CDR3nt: TGTGCCAGCAGTTTGCGGAGCAATCAGCCCCAGCATTTT; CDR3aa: CASSLRSNQPQHF
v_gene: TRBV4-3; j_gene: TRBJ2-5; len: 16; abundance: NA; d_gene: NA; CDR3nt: TGCGCCAGCAGCCAAGATCGCGGGGCTGGAAAAGAGACCCAGTACTTC; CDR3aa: CASSQDRGAGKETQYF
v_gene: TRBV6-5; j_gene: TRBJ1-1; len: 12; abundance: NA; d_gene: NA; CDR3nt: TGTGCCAGCAGCCCCAGGGACACTGAAGCTTTCTTT; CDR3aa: CASSPRDTEAFF
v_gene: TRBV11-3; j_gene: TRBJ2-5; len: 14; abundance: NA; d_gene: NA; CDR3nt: TGTGCCAGCAGCTTCGGGGGAGTTGGCGAGACCCAGTACTTC; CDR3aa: CASSFGGVGETQYF
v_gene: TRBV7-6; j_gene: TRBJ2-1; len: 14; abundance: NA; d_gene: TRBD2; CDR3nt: TGTGCCAGCAGCTCTAGCGGGGGTCACAATGAGCAGTTCTTC; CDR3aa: CASSSSGGHNEQFF
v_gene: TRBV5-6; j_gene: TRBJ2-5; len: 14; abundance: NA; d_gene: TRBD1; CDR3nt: TGTGCCAGCAGCTGGGAACAGGGGGCAGAGACCCAGTACTTC; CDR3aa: CASSWEQGAETQYF
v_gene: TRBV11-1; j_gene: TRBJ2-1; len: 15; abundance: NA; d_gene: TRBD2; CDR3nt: TGTGCCAGCAGTCTAGCGGGGAGCTCCTACAATGAGCAGTTCTTC; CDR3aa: CASSLAGSSYNEQFF
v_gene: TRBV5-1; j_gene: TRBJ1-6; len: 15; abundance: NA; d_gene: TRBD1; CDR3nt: TGCGCCAGCAGCTATTCGACAGGGAGTAATTCACCCCTCCACTTT; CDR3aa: CASSYSTGSNSPLHF
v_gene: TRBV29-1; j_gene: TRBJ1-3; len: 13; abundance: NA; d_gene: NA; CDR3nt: TGCAGCGTTGAATTACAGAATGGAAACACCATATATTTT; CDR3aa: CSVELQNGNTIYF
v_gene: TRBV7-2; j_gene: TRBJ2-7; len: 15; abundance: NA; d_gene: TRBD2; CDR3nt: TGTGCCAGCAGCTTAGAAGCGGGAAGCTCCTACGAGCAGTACTTC; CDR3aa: CASSLEAGSSYEQYF
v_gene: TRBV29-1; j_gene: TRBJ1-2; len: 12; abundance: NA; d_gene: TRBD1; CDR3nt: TGCAGCGCTTCAAACACAGGGGATGGCTACACCTTC; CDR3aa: CSASNTGDGYTF
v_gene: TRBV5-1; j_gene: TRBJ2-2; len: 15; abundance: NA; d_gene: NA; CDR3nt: TGCGCCAGCAGCTCGGGACAAGCTGGCACCGGGGAGCTGTTTTTT; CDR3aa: CASSSGQAGTGELFF
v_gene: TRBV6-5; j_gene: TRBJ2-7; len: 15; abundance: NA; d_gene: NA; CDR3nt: TGTGCCAGCAGTTACTCGTACAGGAGCTCCTACGAGCAGTACTTC; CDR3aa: CASSYSYRSSYEQYF
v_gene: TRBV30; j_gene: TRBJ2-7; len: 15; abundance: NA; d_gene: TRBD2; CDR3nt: TGTGCCTGGAGTGCCGGACTAGCGGGGGGCTACGAGCAGTACTTC; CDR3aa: CAWSAGLAGGYEQYF
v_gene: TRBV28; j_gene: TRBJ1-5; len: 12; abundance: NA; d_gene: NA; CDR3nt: TGTGCCAGCAGTCTCTTAAATCAGCCCCAGCATTTT; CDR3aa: CASSLLNQPQHF
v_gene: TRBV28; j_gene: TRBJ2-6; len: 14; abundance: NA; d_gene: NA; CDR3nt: TGTGCCAGCAGTTTAGCGCTAATGGCGAGGGCTGTGACTTTC; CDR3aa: CASSLALMARAVTF
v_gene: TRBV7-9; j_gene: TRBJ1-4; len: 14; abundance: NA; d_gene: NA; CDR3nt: TGTGCCAGCAGCTTGACGCCGGAGGTTGAAAAACTGTTTTTT; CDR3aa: CASSLTPEVEKLFF
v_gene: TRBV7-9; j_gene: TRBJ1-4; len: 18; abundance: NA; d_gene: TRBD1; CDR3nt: TGTGCCAGCAGTCGACCCGGGGGAGACAGGGGGAAAGATGAAAAACTGTTTTTT; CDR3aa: CASSRPGGDRGKDEKLFF
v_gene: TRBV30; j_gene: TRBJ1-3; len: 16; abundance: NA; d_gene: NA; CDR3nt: TGTGCCTGGAACCGACAGGCCTTATTCTCTGGAAACACCATATATTTT; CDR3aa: CAWNRQALFSGNTIYF
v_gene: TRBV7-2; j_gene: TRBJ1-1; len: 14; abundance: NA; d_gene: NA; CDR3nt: TGTGCCAGCAGCCCGATAAGCGGCAAGATTGAAGCTTTCTTT; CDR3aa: CASSPISGKIEAFF
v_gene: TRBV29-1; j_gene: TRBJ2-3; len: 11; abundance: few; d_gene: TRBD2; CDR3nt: TGCAGCGTTGGACTAGCGCATACGCAGTATTTT; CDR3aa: CSVGLAHTQYF
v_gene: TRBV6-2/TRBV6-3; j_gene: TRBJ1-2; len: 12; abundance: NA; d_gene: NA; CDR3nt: TGTGCCAGCAGTTACTCGACTGGGGAGGAGGCCTTC; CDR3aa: CASSYSTGEEAF
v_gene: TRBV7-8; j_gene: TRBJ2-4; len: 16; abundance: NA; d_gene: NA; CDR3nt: TGTGCCAGCAGCTTGACACCTAATCTAGCCAAAAACATTCAGTACTTC; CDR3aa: CASSLTPNLAKNIQYF
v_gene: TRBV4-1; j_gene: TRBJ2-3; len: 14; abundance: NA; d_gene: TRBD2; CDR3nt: TGCGCCAGCAGCCAACGACTAGCGGTCTCTACGCAGTATTTT; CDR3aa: CASSQRLAVSTQYF
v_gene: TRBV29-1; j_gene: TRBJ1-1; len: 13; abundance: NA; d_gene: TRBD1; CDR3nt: TGCAGCGTCCACGACAGGGCAAACACTGAAGCTTTCTTT; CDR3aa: CSVHDRANTEAFF
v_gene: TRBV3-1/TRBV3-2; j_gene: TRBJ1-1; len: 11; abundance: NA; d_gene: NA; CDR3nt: TGTGCCAGCAGCCAGAGATCTGAAGCTTTCTTT; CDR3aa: CASSQRSEAFF
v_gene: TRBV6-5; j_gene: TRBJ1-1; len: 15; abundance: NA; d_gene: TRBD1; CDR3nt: TGTGCCAGCAGTTCGCGGACAGGGGTTCAAACTGAAGCTTTCTTT; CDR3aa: CASSSRTGVQTEAFF
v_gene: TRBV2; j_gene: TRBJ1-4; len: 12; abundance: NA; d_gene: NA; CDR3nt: TGTGCCAGCGGGCAGGGCAGGGAAAAACTGTTTTTT; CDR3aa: CASGQGREKLFF
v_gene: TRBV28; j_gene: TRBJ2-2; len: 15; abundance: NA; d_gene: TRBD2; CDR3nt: TGTGCCAGCAGGGTAGCGGGAAGGGGGAACGGGGAGCTGTTTTTT; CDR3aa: CASRVAGRGNGELFF
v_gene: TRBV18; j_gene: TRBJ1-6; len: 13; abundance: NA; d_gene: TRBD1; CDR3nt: TGTGCCAGCTCGCCGGGACAGGGAGGACCCCTCCACTTT; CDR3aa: CASSPGQGGPLHF
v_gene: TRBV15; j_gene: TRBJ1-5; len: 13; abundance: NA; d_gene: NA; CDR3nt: TGTGCCACCAGCACAAATAGCAATCAGCCCCAGCATTTT; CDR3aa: CATSTNSNQPQHF
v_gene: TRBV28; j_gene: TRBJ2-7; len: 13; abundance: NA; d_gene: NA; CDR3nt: TGTGGGACAGAAGTACCCGGGACCTACGAGCAGTACTTC; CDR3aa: CGTEVPGTYEQYF
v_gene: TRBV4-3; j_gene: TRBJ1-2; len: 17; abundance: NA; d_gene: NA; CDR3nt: TGCGCCAGCAGCCAAGATTCATACATACAGGGCTTGAGGGGCTACACCTTC; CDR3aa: CASSQDSYIQGLRGYTF
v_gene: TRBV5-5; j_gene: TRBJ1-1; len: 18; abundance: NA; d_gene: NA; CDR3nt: TGTGCCAGCAGCTTGCTCCGCGGGACTCCGATCTCATTTCCTGAAGCTTTCTTT; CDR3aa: CASSLLRGTPISFPEAFF
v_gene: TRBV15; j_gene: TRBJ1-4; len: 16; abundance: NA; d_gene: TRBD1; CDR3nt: TGTGCCACCAGCAGAGTAAGGACAGGGTTTACTGAAAAACTGTTTTTT; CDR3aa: CATSRVRTGFTEKLFF
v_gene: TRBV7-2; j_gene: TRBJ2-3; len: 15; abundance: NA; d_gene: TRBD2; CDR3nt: TGTGCCAGCAGCCCCCTAGCGGGGGGCGTCGATACGCAGTATTTT; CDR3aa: CASSPLAGGVDTQYF